The next 3 T cell receptor beta chains were all read from a single sample in a study of immune heterogeneity within non-small cell lung tumors. A multiplex PCR containing 32 V primers and 13 J primers was used to amplify TCR beta CDR3. TCRdb re-derived calls from the multiplex PCR reads in MiXCR, one entry per CDR3 protein. The table includes around 5,000 distinct CDR3 sequences, approximately 22% detected once. Samples each supplied about 600 ng of bulk tumor genomic DNA as template. While surgery was under way, several biopsies spaced far apart were taken per primary tumor. With untreated, newly diagnosed non-small cell lung cancer, the patients went on to undergo curative surgery. The sample consisted of lung tumor tissue. The receptors stem from an older woman with non-small cell lung cancer.

Worth noting for this clonotype: The missing conserved phenylalanine or tryptophan at the end of this CDR3 makes a read error likely. The chain couples TRBV6-2 or TRBV6-3 to TRBJ1-5; no clear D gene. Looked up from germline, CDR1 is MNHEY and CDR2 is SVGEGT. V gave up 6 bases and J gave up 5 bases, with 17 bases separating them. This CDR3 comprises 15 residues. The CDR3 nucleotides read TGTGCCAGCAGCGGGGTGGAGGGTTCGGATCAGCCCCAGCATTCT. This encodes CASSGVEGSDQPQHS.

By share, this clonotype counts as medium-sized. The chain recombines TRBV2 with TRBJ1-2, with 7 bases lining up with TRBD1. CDR1 and CDR2 (germline): SNHLY, FYNNEI. CDR3 length: 13 residues. Germline trimming cut 3 bases from V and 4 bases from J; bases unmatched to any gene: 2. For the CDR3, the DNA is TGTGCCAGCAGTGAGGACAGGACCTATGGCTACACCTTC. Amino acids: CASSEDRTYGYTF.

This clonotype was observed a few times. This chain uses TRBV3-1 with TRBJ1-5; 11 bases agree with TRBD1. There are 20 residues in the CDR3. CDR1 LGHDT and CDR2 YNNKEL come from the germline V gene (reference sequence). Losses at the gene ends were 0 bases for V and 2 bases for J; bases not matched to a gene: 12. The CDR3 sequence is CASSQDWGGQGVRGNQPQHF. The CDR3 coding sequence is TGTGCCAGCAGCCAAGATTGGGGGGGACAGGGGGTTAGGGGCAATCAGCCCCAGCATTTT.